The present T cell receptor beta chain was sequenced within a study of regulatory T cells in long-lasting Graves disease. As for time point: newly diagnosed GD, antithyroid drugs for less than 3 months. The TCR library was prepared using RNA isolated from PBMCs. An endocrinology unit in Xi'an, China, supplied the patients. Study results and caveats: Persistent disease preferred TRBV28, TRBJ1-2 and TRBJ2-5; new disease, TRBV20-1 and TRBJ2-1.

In its sample, this clonotype was seen many times. Its antigen remains unknown. The CDR3 length is 14 residues. Losses at the gene ends were 10 bases for V and 1 base for J; bases not matched to a gene: 6. The germline V gene has CDR1 MDHEN and CDR2 SYDVKM. Sequencing libraries for TCR beta were prepared with iRepertoire HTBI primers and Arm-PCR of CDR3 regions. Per the original data handling: Identification across samples found 62 TRBV and 15 or so TRBJ segments. A single record per CDR3 protein comes from TCRdb applying MiXCR to the multiplex PCR reads. For this entry, the V and J calls and clone size follow TCRdb and not the study's own pipeline. The sample includes 550,000 to 700,000 distinct CDR3 sequences, about 16% of them seen just once. This sample was shared with a second study, whose subject was T cells in Graves' hyperthyroidism and ophthalmopathy.

This TCR came from a man aged 18 to 29 with Graves disease. The rearrangement joins TRBV28 to TRBJ2-7; 11 bases map to TRBD2. This material consisted of peripheral blood mononuclear cells (PBMCs), taken at new diagnosis, from a patient treated with antithyroid drugs. CDR3 sequence reads: CATLPSGRSYEQYF. In DNA, the CDR3 is TGTGCCACCCTCCCTAGCGGGAGGTCCTACGAGCAGTACTTC.